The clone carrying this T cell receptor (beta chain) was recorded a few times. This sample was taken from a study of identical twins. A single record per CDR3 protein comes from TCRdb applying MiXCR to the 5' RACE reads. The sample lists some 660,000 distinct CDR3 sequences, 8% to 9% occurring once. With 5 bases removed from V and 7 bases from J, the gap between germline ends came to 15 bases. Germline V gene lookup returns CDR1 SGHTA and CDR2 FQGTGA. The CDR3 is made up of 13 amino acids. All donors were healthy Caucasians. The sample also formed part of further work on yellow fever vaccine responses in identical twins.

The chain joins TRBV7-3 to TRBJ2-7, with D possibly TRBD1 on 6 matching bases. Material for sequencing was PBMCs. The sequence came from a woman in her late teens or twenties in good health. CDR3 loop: CASSGTGQGEQYF. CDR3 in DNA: TGTGCCAGCAGCGGAACAGGGCAGGGGGAGCAGTACTTC.